This TCR beta chain was documented in a study of blood T cell repertoires in COVID-19. On the study more broadly: Spain, Italy and the United States supplied samples that represented acute and convalescent COVID-19. PBMCs, B-cell-depleted T cells, or T cells were the source of the cDNA or gDNA that made up the material.

In the original analysis: Reference gene primer amplification gave estimated nucleated cell counts. Libraries were prepared by immunoSEQ multiplex PCR; TCRdb keeps only in-frame clonotypes and omits some of them. For V, J and clone size, that table is used; D and trimming come from the DNA. The profile shows about 56,000 clones, around 82% of them singletons. Patients at the Seattle site were enrolled during active infection and followed longitudinally. CDR3 length: 14 residues. V gave up 6 bases and J gave up 4 bases; unmatched junction bases: 7. Germline-derived CDR1 and CDR2 are MNHEY and SVGAGI. Material for sequencing was peripheral blood. The chain is built from TRBV6-5 and TRBJ2-7, with 9 bases aligning to TRBD1. This TCR came from a man aged 55 to 69 with COVID-19, enrolled during active disease. Written as DNA, the CDR3 is TGTGCCAGCAGACCGGGACAGGGATCTTACGAGCAGTACTTC. The encoded protein is CASRPGQGSYEQYF.